These 16 T cell receptor beta chains share one sample of origin, sequenced in a study of cytomegalovirus exposure and HLA in healthy donors (dated by TCRdb to about 2017). Receptor amplification or capture employed the immunoSEQ multiplex PCR assay. A mixture of 60 forward primers for TCR Vbeta segments and 13 reverse primers for TCR Jbeta segments was used in the multiplex PCR. TCRdb limited this immuneACCESS table to in-frame rearrangements with V and J called. A share of clones is missing; checked studies link under half to unresolved V genes, and the rest is unexplained. For this sample there are under 100,000 clones; 70% to 85% appear just once. The ten biggest clones cover roughly 2.5% of the sample. The specimen sequenced was PBMCs. These receptors all stem from a man between 25 and 39 years old in good health and CMV-seronegative.

V usage is TRBV4-3 and J usage is TRBJ2-5; TRBD2 matches 13 bases. V shed 1 base and J 2 bases; nucleotides not matched to a gene: 10. Germline CDR1 is LGHNA and CDR2 is YSLEER. The CDR3 is made up of 19 amino acids. Here the CDR3 reads CASSQGDGLAGVGQETQYF. The DNA for the CDR3 is TGCGCCAGCAGCCAAGGCGATGGACTAGCGGGAGTGGGACAAGAGACCCAGTACTTC.

The chain combines TRBV4-1 with TRBJ2-3; 8 positions match TRBD2. Looked up from germline, CDR1 is MGHRA and CDR2 is YSYEKL. V shed 1 base and J 1 base; nucleotides not matched to a gene: 4. There are 16 residues in the CDR3. The CDR3, as DNA: TGCGCCAGCAGCCAAGGAAACGGGGGGGGCACAGATACGCAGTATTTT. Translating it yields CASSQGNGGGTDTQYF.

This chain uses TRBV6-4 with TRBJ2-3, with 10 bases aligning to TRBD2. The trim removed 2 bases at V and 4 bases at J, leaving 0 bases unmatched. The germline V gene encodes CDR1 MRHNA and CDR2 SNTAGT. This CDR3 has 14 residues. For the CDR3, the DNA is TGTGCCAGCAGTGACAGCGGGGGGGCAGATACGCAGTATTTT. Translated: CASSDSGGADTQYF.

This chain connects TRBV30 to TRBJ1-6; D not certain. Between the trimmed V and J ends, which lost 4 bases and 9 bases, there was a span of 7 bases. The CDR3 runs to 11 residues. Germline assignment: CDR1 GTSNPN and CDR2 SVGIG (reference sequence). The CDR3 spells CAWKKRSPLHF. The DNA for the CDR3 is TGTGCCTGGAAAAAGCGTTCACCCCTCCACTTT.

The chain combines TRBV28 with TRBJ2-1; D is possibly TRBD2 (6 bases). Trimming removed 6 bases from V and 6 bases from J, with 9 bases in between. CDR3 size: 12 residues. CDR1 MDHEN and CDR2 SYDVKM come from the germline V gene. The DNA for the CDR3 is TGTGCCAGCAGGGGGACTTCCAATGAGCAGTTCTTC. Protein sequence: CASRGTSNEQFF.

The gene calls are TRBV29-1 and TRBJ2-4; 15 nucleotides match TRBD2. Germline V gives CDR1 SQVTM, CDR2 ANQGSEA. J lost 1 base, V lost 6 bases, and 4 bases had no gene match. The CDR3 has 16 amino acids. This CDR3 is CSVGLAGGFAKNIQYF. CDR3 sequence (DNA): TGCAGCGTGGGACTAGCGGGAGGATTCGCCAAAAACATTCAGTACTTC.

The V gene is TRBV5-1, the J gene TRBJ2-2, with TRBD1 as a possible D gene (6 bases). The CDR3 contains 14 residues. The germline V and J ends were trimmed by 10 bases and 0 bases, with 13 bases remaining between them. The germline V gene encodes CDR1 SGHRS and CDR2 YFSETQ. The CDR3 spells CASRGQPNTGELFF. The CDR3 coding sequence is TGCGCCTCCCGGGGACAACCGAACACCGGGGAGCTGTTTTTT.

The rearrangement joins TRBV6-5 to TRBJ1-2, with unresolved D. The V gene lost 2 bases and the J gene lost 4 bases, with 8 bases spanning the gap. The CDR3 is 13 amino acids. Germline CDR1 and CDR2: MNHEY and SVGAGI. The CDR3 bases are TGTGCCAGCAGTTACGGTCCGGGCTATGGCTACACCTTC. Translated: CASSYGPGYGYTF.

This rearrangement joins TRBV27 to TRBJ1-2; 7 nucleotides align to TRBD1. The CDR3 has 12 residues. V was clipped by 10 bases and J by 7 bases; unmatched bases: 9. CDR1 MNHEY and CDR2 SMNVEV come from the germline V gene (reference sequence). Here the CDR3 reads CATRQGASGYTF. The CDR3 DNA reads TGTGCCACCAGACAGGGTGCGAGTGGCTACACCTTC.

This clone was picked up a small number of times. The J gene is TRBJ2-3, the V gene TRBV4-3; TRBD2 aligns across 11 bases. Trimming at V came to 1 base and at J to 4 bases, leaving 1 base not matched to a gene. The CDR3 is 15 residues long. Germline lookup yields CDR1 LGHNA and CDR2 YSLEER. As DNA, the CDR3 is TGCGCCAGCAGCCAAGCTAGCGGGGGGCCAGATACGCAGTATTTT. It is translated as CASSQASGGPDTQYF.

This chain connects TRBV30 to TRBJ1-6; a possible D gene is TRBD1 (5 bases). Germline values: CDR1 GTSNPN, CDR2 SVGIG (reference sequence). CDR3 length equals 14 residues. V lost 3 bases, J lost 5 bases, and 11 bases lay in between. CDR3 in amino acids: CAWSMGRDNSPLHF. The CDR3, as DNA: TGTGCCTGGAGCATGGGCAGGGATAATTCACCCCTCCACTTT.

The gene calls are TRBV4-3 and TRBJ2-2; possibly TRBD1 for D (6 bases). Germline loops: CDR1 LGHNA, CDR2 YSLEER. This CDR3 is 15 amino acids long. The V and J ends lost 6 bases and 0 bases respectively, with 11 bases between them. The CDR3, as DNA: TGCGCCAGCAGTCCCTGGACAGCGAACACCGGGGAGCTGTTTTTT. Amino acids: CASSPWTANTGELFF.

This clone was recorded a few times. This chain uses TRBV7-9 with TRBJ1-4, with TRBD1 identical over 9 bases. The germline V gene has CDR1 SEHNR and CDR2 FQNEAQ (reference sequence). J was trimmed by 6 bases and V by 5 bases; bases with no gene match: 16. CDR3 length: 18 residues. The CDR3 sequence is CASSQTGTGIAKDEKLFF. CDR3 sequence (DNA): TGTGCCAGCAGCCAAACCGGGACAGGGATTGCAAAGGATGAAAAACTGTTTTTT.

This rearrangement joins TRBV19 to TRBJ2-5; a possible D gene is TRBD2 (5 bases). V lost 1 base to trimming and J lost 2 bases, with 17 bases between them. The CDR3 is 17 amino acids. CDR1 and CDR2 (germline): LNHDA, SQIVND (reference sequence). The CDR3 bases are TGTGCCAGTAGTATAGCCCCCTTCGCGGGTGCTCAAGAGACCCAGTACTTC. Translation: CASSIAPFAGAQETQYF.

This clone was observed a few times. V and J are TRBV6-6 and TRBJ1-1; tentatively, D is TRBD1 (6 bases). The CDR3 has 15 residues. CDR1 is MNHNY, CDR2 SVGAGI, per germline (reference sequence). V lost 0 bases to trimming and J lost 0 bases, with 8 bases between them. CDR3 DNA sequence: TGTGCCAGCAGTTACTCACAGGGTATGAACACTGAAGCTTTCTTT. Translated: CASSYSQGMNTEAFF.

The rearrangement links TRBV6-6 to TRBJ2-5; D perhaps matches TRBD2 (5 bases). Trimming removed 7 bases at V and 5 bases at J, with 17 bases between. CDR3 length equals 14 residues. Germline V gene lookup returns CDR1 MNHNY and CDR2 SVGAGI (reference sequence). DNA for the CDR3: TGTGCCAGCACCCTCTATAGCGCTGGGGAGACCCAGTACTTC. Encoded protein: CASTLYSAGETQYF.